This TCR beta chain was documented in a study of shared clonotypes between healthy human individuals. Regarding this clone: Its specificity is unknown. The identical CDR3 is also encoded by other nucleotide sequences in the sample.

V shed 8 bases and J shed 5 bases, with 6 bases lying between them. CDR1 is SNHLY and CDR2 is FYNNEI in the germline V gene. The CDR3 is 10 amino acids. General study points: It was the non-shared clonotypes that had lower generation probabilities than clonotypes shared by all four donors.

Each replicate PCR on the sorted subsets used 150 to 200 ng DNA (about 30,000 T cell genomes). The assay was immunoSEQ multiplex PCR, and TCRdb's table has in-frame clones only and misses some. The data show millions of clones, with about 92% seen just once and 0.35% to 0.5% held by the top ten. This chain joins TRBV2 and TRBJ2-5, with D uncertain. The sequence was obtained from a man in his late teens or twenties in good health. Some clones in this sample may be carry-over from other donors' samples. The sample comprised naive CD4+ T cells from PBMCs. Subset defined: CD45RA+ positively selected. CDR3 coding DNA: TGTGCCAGCCTCCGGGAGACCCAGTACTTC. It yields the protein CASLRETQYF.